This entry describes one TCR beta chain. Its specificity is unknown. The sample belongs to a study of cytomegalovirus exposure and HLA in healthy donors. In the study overall: Within an early data release were about 90 million unique TCRs drawn from HLA-typed donors.

Findings and caveats of the study: A few of the chains that were CMV-associated were confirmed in vitro to be specific for CMV antigens.

PCR primers comprised 60 Vbeta and 13 Jbeta primers. Assay: immunoSEQ multiplex PCR; the TCRdb copy retains only in-frame clones and omits some. The sample carries 80,000 to 100,000 clones, around four fifths recorded once. Donors consisted of healthy bone marrow donors. CDR1 SGHAT and CDR2 FQNNGV come from the germline V gene. The CDR3 extends over 15 amino acids. V was shortened by 5 bases and J by 0 bases, with 10 bases between the two germline ends. Sequencing used PBMCs. The rearrangement links TRBV11-2 to TRBJ1-4; D gene unclear. This TCR was sampled from a man aged 45 to 65 in good health and CMV-seropositive. The CDR3, as DNA: TGTGCCAGCAGCCGGACTCTTTCAACTAATGAAAAACTGTTTTTT. Protein product: CASSRTLSTNEKLFF.